The T cell receptor beta chain under discussion was sequenced for a study of CD8 T cells in Susac syndrome. About this clonotype: The antigen is unknown.

Germline V gene data show CDR1 as SGHRS and CDR2 as YFSETQ. The V end lost 4 bases, the J end lost 3 bases, and 8 bases lay between the germline ends. The CDR3 consists of 13 residues. Study conclusions and caveats: The CD4+ T cell repertoires that were profiled in Susac syndrome showed no clonal expansion.

Recently defined diagnostic criteria classed the Susac syndrome patients as definite or probable. The TEMRA cells underwent FACS enrichment, while the CD8+ and CD4+ T cells underwent negative isolation. RNA was extracted with the RNeasy kit, and a quantity of roughly 0.5 to 1 ug was reverse transcribed using random hexamers. A single record per CDR3 protein comes from TCRdb applying MiXCR to the immunoSEQ multiplex PCR reads. The repertoire holds fewer than 200,000 distinct CDR3 sequences, with around 90% as singletons. Sequencing used CD4+ T cells from PBMCs. The TCR was taken from a human donor with Susac syndrome. The V gene is TRBV5-1, the J gene TRBJ2-1; no clear D. The chain's CDR3 is CASSVGVYNEQFF. CDR3 nucleotides: TGCGCCAGCAGCGTCGGAGTCTACAATGAGCAGTTCTTC.